The source of this TCR beta chain is a study of human CD8 memory T cell subsets. The CDR3 is 14 amino acids. Germline assignment: CDR1 MNHEY and CDR2 SMNVEV (reference sequence). Production of TCR beta libraries used UMI-labeled 5' RACE as the method. TCRdb reprocessed the 5' RACE reads and stores each CDR3 protein as one record, lacking DNA. The sample holds about 5,100 distinct CDR3 sequences. The chain is built from TRBV27 and TRBJ2-2; no DNA is available, so the TRBD2 call from TCRdb remains unchecked. The sample comprised CD8+ T cells from PBMCs. The origin of this receptor is a human donor in good health. The CDR3 here is CASKALAWTGELFF.